A single sample is the source of the 4 T cell receptor beta chains below, sequenced in a study of T cell changes during pregnancy in multiple sclerosis. Produced via immunoSEQ multiplex PCR; TCRdb's table is partial and in-frame only. Of 30,000 to 45,000 clones in the sample, 92% were seen once. Sequenced here: CD8+ T cells from peripheral blood mononuclear cells, sampled before pregnancy. The receptors stem from a female donor with multiple sclerosis, enrolled in a pregnancy study.

The V call is TRBV5-6, the J call TRBJ2-1, with D perhaps TRBD2 (6 bases). From germline, CDR1 is SGHDT and CDR2 YYEEEE. The V gene lost 3 bases and the J gene lost 12 bases, with 19 bases spanning the gap. The CDR3 runs to 14 residues. The CDR3, as DNA: TGTGCCAGCAGCTGGCGGGACGCTCGGAGGGGGCAGTTCTTC. Translation gives CASSWRDARRGQFF.

This clone showed up just once. The chain joins TRBV4-1 to TRBJ2-7; D is perhaps TRBD1 (6 bases). The CDR3 loop spans 17 amino acids. Per germline, CDR1 MGHRA and CDR2 YSYEKL. Deletions cut 0 bases from V and 2 bases from J, with 17 bases between. CDR3 sequence reads: CASSQEGSTGLPYEQYF. The CDR3 nucleotides are TGCGCCAGCAGCCAAGAGGGATCAACAGGGCTTCCCTACGAGCAGTACTTC.

V and J are TRBV28 and TRBJ2-2, with D possibly TRBD1 on 6 matching bases. V was pared by 4 bases and J by 3 bases, with 12 bases between. CDR3 size: 15 residues. Germline values: CDR1 MDHEN, CDR2 SYDVKM. As DNA, the CDR3 is TGTGCCAGCAGTTCCTCGGACAGACACACCGGGGAGCTGTTTTTT. Translating it yields CASSSSDRHTGELFF.

The genes are TRBV28 and TRBJ2-1, with D possibly TRBD2 on 5 matching bases. The CDR3 extends over 14 amino acids. In germline, CDR1 is MDHEN, CDR2 SYDVKM. With 3 bases removed from V and 5 bases from J, the gap between germline ends came to 11 bases. DNA for the CDR3: TGTGCCAGCAGTTTCCTCCTCGGGGACAATGAGCAGTTCTTC. Protein sequence: CASSFLLGDNEQFF.